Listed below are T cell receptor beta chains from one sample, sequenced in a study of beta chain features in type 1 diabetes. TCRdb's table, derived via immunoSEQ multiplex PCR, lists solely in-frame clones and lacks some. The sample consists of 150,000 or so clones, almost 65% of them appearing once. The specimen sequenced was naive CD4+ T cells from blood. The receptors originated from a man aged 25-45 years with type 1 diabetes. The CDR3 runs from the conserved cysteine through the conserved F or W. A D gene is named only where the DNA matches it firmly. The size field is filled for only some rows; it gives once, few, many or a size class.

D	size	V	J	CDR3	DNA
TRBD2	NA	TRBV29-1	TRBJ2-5	CSSWTSGGTQYF	TGCAGCTCCTGGACTAGCGGGGGCACCCAGTACTTC
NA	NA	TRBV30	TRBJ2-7	CAWGGLNYEQYF	TGTGCCTGGGGAGGACTGAACTACGAGCAGTACTTC
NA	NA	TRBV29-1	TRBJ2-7	CSVEESRGFEQYF	TGCAGCGTTGAAGAGAGTCGGGGGTTCGAGCAGTACTTC
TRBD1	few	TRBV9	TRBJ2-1	CASSVEGQGAGEQFF	TGTGCCAGCAGCGTAGAGGGACAGGGGGCAGGTGAGCAGTTCTTC
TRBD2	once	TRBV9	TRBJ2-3	CASSGTSGGPADTQYF	TGTGCCAGCAGCGGGACTAGCGGGGGGCCAGCAGATACGCAGTATTTT
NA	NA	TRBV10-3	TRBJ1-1	CAISQPGTSAFF	TGTGCCATCAGTCAGCCGGGGACCTCGGCTTTCTTT
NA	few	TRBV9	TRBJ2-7	CASSVEVGRLRSEQYF	TGTGCCAGCAGCGTAGAAGTAGGCCGGCTCCGATCCGAGCAGTACTTC
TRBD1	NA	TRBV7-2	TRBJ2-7	CASSLTGVDSYEQYF	TGTGCCAGCAGTCTCACAGGGGTCGACTCCTACGAGCAGTACTTC
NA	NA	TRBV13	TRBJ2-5	CASSLGQETQYF	TGTGCCAGCAGCTTAGGTCAAGAGACCCAGTACTTC
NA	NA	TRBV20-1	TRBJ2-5	CSRSYQETQYF	TGCAGTAGATCCTACCAAGAGACCCAGTACTTC
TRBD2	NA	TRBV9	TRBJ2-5	CASSVGSLAGQETQYF	TGTGCCAGCAGCGTAGGATCTCTAGCGGGGCAAGAGACCCAGTACTTC
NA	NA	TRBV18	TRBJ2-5	CASSRRTEETQYF	TGTGCCAGCTCACGGCGGACAGAAGAGACCCAGTACTTC
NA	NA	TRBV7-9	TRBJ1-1	CASSFRDTEAFF	TGTGCCAGCAGCTTCAGGGACACTGAAGCTTTCTTT
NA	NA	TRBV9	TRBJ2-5	CASSVRTQETQYF	TGTGCCAGCAGCGTACGCACCCAAGAGACCCAGTACTTC
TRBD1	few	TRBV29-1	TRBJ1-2	CSVLGQESESSGYTF	TGCAGCGTCCTAGGACAGGAAAGTGAGTCTTCTGGCTACACCTTC
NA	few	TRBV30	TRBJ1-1	CAWSEQGFTEAFF	TGTGCCTGGAGTGAACAGGGTTTCACTGAAGCTTTCTTT
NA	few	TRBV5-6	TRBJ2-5	CASSLGRETQYF	TGTGCCAGCAGCTTGGGGCGGGAGACCCAGTACTTC
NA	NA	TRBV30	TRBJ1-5	CAGRDTNQPQHF	TGTGCCGGCCGGGACACAAATCAGCCCCAGCATTTT
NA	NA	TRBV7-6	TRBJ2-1	CASSLDSARNEQFF	TGTGCCAGCAGCTTAGATTCCGCACGGAATGAGCAGTTCTTC
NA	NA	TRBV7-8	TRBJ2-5	CASSPRWVEETQYF	TGTGCCAGCAGCCCACGGTGGGTCGAAGAGACCCAGTACTTC
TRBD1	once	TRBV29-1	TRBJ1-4	CSVGGWGNEKLFF	TGCAGCGTAGGGGGCTGGGGTAATGAAAAACTGTTTTTT
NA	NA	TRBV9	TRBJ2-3	CASSVQGSTQYF	TGTGCCAGCAGCGTACAGGGAAGTACGCAGTATTTT
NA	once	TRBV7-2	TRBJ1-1	CASSPLAVRPEAFF	TGTGCCAGCAGCCCACTTGCCGTGAGGCCTGAAGCTTTCTTT
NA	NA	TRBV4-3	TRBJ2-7	CASSQVQGYYEQYF	TGCGCCAGCAGCCAAGTCCAGGGCTACTACGAGCAGTACTTC
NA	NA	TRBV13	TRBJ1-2	CASSLARPPHYGYTF	TGTGCCAGCAGCTTAGCTCGGCCACCCCACTATGGCTACACCTTC